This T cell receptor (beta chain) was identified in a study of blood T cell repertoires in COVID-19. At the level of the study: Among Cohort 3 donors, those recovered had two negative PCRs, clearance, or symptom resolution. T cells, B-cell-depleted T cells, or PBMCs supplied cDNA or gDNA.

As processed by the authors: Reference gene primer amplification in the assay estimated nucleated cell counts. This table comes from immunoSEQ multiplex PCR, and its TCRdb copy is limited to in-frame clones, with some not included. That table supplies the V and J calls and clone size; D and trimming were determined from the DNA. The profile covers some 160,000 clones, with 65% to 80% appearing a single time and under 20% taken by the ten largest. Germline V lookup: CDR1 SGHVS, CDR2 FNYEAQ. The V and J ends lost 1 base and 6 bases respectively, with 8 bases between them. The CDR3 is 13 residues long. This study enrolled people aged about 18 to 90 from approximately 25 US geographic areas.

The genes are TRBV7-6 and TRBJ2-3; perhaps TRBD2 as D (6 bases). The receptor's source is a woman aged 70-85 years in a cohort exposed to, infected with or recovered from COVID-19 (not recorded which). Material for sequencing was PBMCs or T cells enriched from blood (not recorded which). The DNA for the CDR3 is TGTGCCAGCAGCTTAGAACGGGGGGATACGCAGTATTTT. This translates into CASSLERGDTQYF.